The rows below give T cell receptor beta chains drawn from one sample of a study of CD8 T cells in ankylosing spondylitis. TCRdb fed the 5' RACE reads into MiXCR, producing one record per CDR3 protein. The sample shows 150,000 or so distinct CDR3 sequences, roughly 18% of them seen only once. The sequenced material came from blood, either unsorted or a sorted T cell fraction (not recorded which). These TCRs come from a male donor with ankylosing spondylitis or in good health (not recorded which). The CDR3 runs from the conserved cysteine through the conserved F or W. The order of the fields is J gene, V gene, CDR3 length, D gene, clone size, CDR3 protein, CDR3 DNA. The D gene is left open where the match is weak. Some rows have no size entry. The others give once, few or many, or a class for an expanded clone.

TRBJ2-3 TRBV18 15 TRBD1 many CASSPEDRWADTQYF TGTGCCAGCTCACCCGAGGACAGGTGGGCAGATACGCAGTATTTT
TRBJ2-5 TRBV20-1 14 TRBD2 NA CSARARGRGETQYF TGCAGTGCTAGAGCGCGGGGGAGAGGAGAGACCCAGTACTTC
TRBJ2-3 TRBV20-1 15 NA many CSGRGLRGTTDTQYF TGCAGTGGGAGGGGGCTCAGAGGGACCACAGATACGCAGTATTTT
TRBJ2-1 TRBV29-1 15 TRBD2 many CSVGKTSGSYNEQFF TGCAGCGTAGGAAAGACTAGCGGGAGCTACAATGAGCAGTTCTTC
TRBJ2-7 TRBV28 14 TRBD1 many CASSDPGQGYEQYF TGTGCCAGCAGTGATCCCGGACAGGGCTACGAGCAGTACTTC
TRBJ1-1 TRBV20-1 14 NA many CSTRSAGMNTEAFF TGCAGTACCCGGTCCGCAGGAATGAACACTGAAGCTTTCTTT
TRBJ2-1 TRBV9 12 NA NA CASSAQSNEQFF TGTGCCAGCAGCGCCCAGTCCAATGAGCAGTTCTTC
TRBJ1-2 TRBV4-2 15 NA once CASSQRQGALYGYTF TGTGCCAGCAGCCAGCGGCAGGGAGCCCTCTATGGCTACACCTTC
TRBJ1-5 TRBV28 12 NA NA CASSDSNQPQHF TGTGCCAGCAGTGACAGTAATCAGCCCCAGCATTTT
TRBJ2-7 TRBV18 14 NA many CASSLGGVSYEQYF TGTGCCAGCTCACTCGGGGGAGTTTCCTACGAGCAGTACTTC
TRBJ2-2 TRBV5-1 13 TRBD1 NA CASGIQGNGELFF TGCGCCAGCGGCATACAGGGGAACGGGGAGCTGTTTTTT
TRBJ2-4 TRBV20-1 13 NA many CSARALAKNIQYF TGCAGTGCTAGAGCCCTAGCCAAAAACATTCAGTACTTC
TRBJ2-7 TRBV5-6 13 NA NA CARLRATPYEQYF TGTGCCCGTCTTAGAGCAACCCCCTACGAGCAGTACTTC
TRBJ1-2 TRBV5-1 13 NA many CASSLLTSGGYTF TGCGCCAGCAGCTTGTTAACCTCCGGTGGCTACACCTTC